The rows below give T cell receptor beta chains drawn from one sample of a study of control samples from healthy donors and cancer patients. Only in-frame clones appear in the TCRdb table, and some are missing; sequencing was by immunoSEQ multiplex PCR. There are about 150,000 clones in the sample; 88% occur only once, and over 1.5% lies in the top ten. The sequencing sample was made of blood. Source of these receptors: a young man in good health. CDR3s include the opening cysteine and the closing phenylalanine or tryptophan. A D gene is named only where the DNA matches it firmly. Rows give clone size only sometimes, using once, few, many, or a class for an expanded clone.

TGTGCCATCAGTGATGTTCGTGGGGGGGAAGGGAACACTGAAGCTTTCTTT | CAISDVRGGEGNTEAFF | - | TRBJ1-1 | TRBV10-3 | -
TGTGCCAGCAGGCCTCAGGGGGATGAGACTGAAGCTTTCTTT | CASRPQGDETEAFF | - | TRBJ1-1 | TRBV3-1/TRBV3-2 | TRBD1
TGTGCTAGCGGAGGCAGCCTTCAAGAGACCCAGTACTTC | CASGGSLQETQYF | - | TRBJ2-5 | TRBV7-7 | -
TGTGCCAGCAGCTTCGGGGGCAATCAGCCCCAGCATTTT | CASSFGGNQPQHF | - | TRBJ1-5 | TRBV7-9 | -
TGTGCCAGCAGCTTGACAGGGCCCGGGGAGCTGTTTTTT | CASSLTGPGELFF | few | TRBJ2-2 | TRBV7-9 | TRBD1
TGTGCCAGCAGTTTTCCCAGGGAGGATACTGAAGCTTTCTTT | CASSFPREDTEAFF | - | TRBJ1-1 | TRBV28 | -
TGTGCCAGCAGTGAAGCGGGGACGCTTCCTAGGTACAATGAGCAGTTCTTC | CASSEAGTLPRYNEQFF | few | TRBJ2-1 | TRBV2 | -
TGTGCCAGTAGTGCCGACGACAGTTATAATTCACCCCTCCACTTT | CASSADDSYNSPLHF | few | TRBJ1-6 | TRBV19 | -
TGTGCCAGCAGCCAACCCGGGACCCGAAAGCGGAACGAGCAGTACTTC | CASSQPGTRKRNEQYF | many | TRBJ2-7 | TRBV11-2 | -
TGTGCCTCTACAGGACTTTCCTACAATGAGCAGTTCTTC | CASTGLSYNEQFF | - | TRBJ2-1 | TRBV7-9 | -
TGTGCCAGCAGCTTGAGGGGGGGCGGCTACCACTACGAGCAGTACTTC | CASSLRGGGYHYEQYF | - | TRBJ2-7 | TRBV5-5 | -
TGCGCCAGCAGCCAAGAGTCCCTAGCGGGGACCCTAAGCTTGTATACGCAGTATTTT | CASSQESLAGTLSLYTQYF | - | TRBJ2-3 | TRBV4-3 | TRBD2
TGTGCCAGCAGTGAAACCCCGAGGGGGAGGACTGAAGCTTTCTTT | CASSETPRGRTEAFF | - | TRBJ1-1 | TRBV2 | -
TGTGCCAGCAGCCCCGGGACAGCTTCACCCCTCCACTTT | CASSPGTASPLHF | once | TRBJ1-6 | TRBV6-4 | TRBD1
TGTGCCTGGAGTATCGGGACAGGGGGCCTGACTGATACGCAGTATTTT | CAWSIGTGGLTDTQYF | - | TRBJ2-3 | TRBV30 | TRBD1
TGTGCCAGCAGCTTAGGTGGAGCCCAAGAGACCCAGTACTTC | CASSLGGAQETQYF | - | TRBJ2-5 | TRBV7-9 | -
TGTGCCAGCACTAAAGCGCGGGTTGACTCACCCCTCCACTTT | CASTKARVDSPLHF | - | TRBJ1-6 | TRBV6-6 | -
TGTGCCATCGGAGGGACGGGGAGGGTAGATACGCAGTATTTT | CAIGGTGRVDTQYF | - | TRBJ2-3 | TRBV10-3 | TRBD2
TGCGCCAGCAGCCAATTCACAGGGTCTGGTCAGCCCCAGCATTTT | CASSQFTGSGQPQHF | few | TRBJ1-5 | TRBV4-1 | -
TGTGCCAGCAGTCGACTAGCGGATACCGGGGAGCTGTTTTTT | CASSRLADTGELFF | - | TRBJ2-2 | TRBV4-2 | TRBD2
TGTGCCAGCTCCGTACAGGGGCAATATGGCTACACCTTC | CASSVQGQYGYTF | - | TRBJ1-2 | TRBV6-5 | TRBD1
TGTGCCAGCAGGGTCGGCTATGGCTACACCTTC | CASRVGYGYTF | once | TRBJ1-2 | TRBV28 | -
TGTGCCAGCAGCTTCTCCGGGCTCCCGCGGGATGGCTACACCTTC | CASSFSGLPRDGYTF | - | TRBJ1-2 | TRBV11-2 | -
TGTGCCAGCATGCGGGAGGAGAACTCTGGAAACACCATATATTTT | CASMREENSGNTIYF | - | TRBJ1-3 | TRBV28 | -
TGCGCCAGCAGCCAAGAGGAACAGACTAATGAAAAACTGTTTTTT | CASSQEEQTNEKLFF | - | TRBJ1-4 | TRBV4-1 | -
TGTGCCAGCTCACCAAGGGGTGCAAGTCCCGGCAGCCAAGAGACCCAGTACTTC | CASSPRGASPGSQETQYF | - | TRBJ2-5 | TRBV18 | -